One sample yielded the 23 T cell receptor beta chains listed below, sequenced in a study of blood T cell repertoires in COVID-19 (dated by TCRdb to about 2020). Receptors were amplified or captured by the immunoSEQ multiplex PCR assay. Imported from immuneACCESS, the table was reduced by TCRdb to in-frame sequences with V and J called. These copies leave out some clones; in studies compared against another copy, an unresolved V gene accounts for under half, and the cause of the remainder is not known. This sample has about 200,000 clones in its table, and 75% to 90% of those were observed once. The ten largest account for around a sixth of the sample. Sequenced input: PBMCs or T cells enriched from blood (not recorded which). These receptors all stem from a man in his forties who had recovered from COVID-19.

This clone was seen a single time. V and J are TRBV19 and TRBJ2-4; a possible D gene is TRBD2 (5 bases). Germline V gene data show CDR1 as LNHDA and CDR2 as SQIVND (reference sequence). This CDR3 contains 14 residues. With 5 bases removed from V and 7 bases from J, the gap between germline ends came to 15 bases. The chain's CDR3 is CASSLSRTANIQYF. As DNA, the CDR3 is TGTGCCAGTAGTTTAAGTCGGACTGCCAACATTCAGTACTTC.

A few counts support this clone. The chain couples TRBV7-9 to TRBJ1-4; 7 bases align to TRBD1. In germline, CDR1 is SEHNR, CDR2 FQNEAQ (reference sequence). The V segment lost 1 base and the J segment 6 bases; nucleotides outside the gene matches: 2. CDR3 length: 14 amino acids. The CDR3 DNA is TGTGCCAGCAGCTTAGTTGGGACAGATGAAAAACTGTTTTTT. Amino acids: CASSLVGTDEKLFF.

This clone was recorded a few times. The chain couples TRBV5-6 to TRBJ2-2; 10 bases line up with TRBD2. CDR3 size: 15 residues. From germline, CDR1 is SGHDT and CDR2 YYEEEE. V lost 3 bases to trimming and J lost 5 bases; unmatched junction nucleotides: 4. CDR3 DNA: TGTGCCAGCAGCTATGGGACTAGCGTTACCGGGGAGCTGTTTTTT. Translation: CASSYGTSVTGELFF.

This clone was observed a single time. The chain recombines TRBV7-8 with TRBJ2-7; the match to TRBD2 covers 8 bases. The length of the CDR3 is 15 residues. The germline CDR1 and CDR2 sequences are SGHVS and FQNEAQ. Unmatched junction bases numbered 8, after V lost 5 bases and J lost 2 bases. The CDR3 loop reads CASSLEVAGPYEQYF. The CDR3 bases are TGTGCCAGCAGCCTAGAGGTAGCGGGACCCTACGAGCAGTACTTC.

This clone was recorded once. This rearrangement joins TRBV19 to TRBJ1-2; D not resolved. The CDR3 is made up of 13 amino acids. V lost 5 bases to trimming and J lost 4 bases, with 11 bases between them. Germline V lookup: CDR1 LNHDA, CDR2 SQIVND (reference sequence). CDR3 loop: CASSSNRPYGYTF. CDR3 DNA sequence: TGTGCCAGTAGTTCCAACAGACCCTATGGCTACACCTTC.

The rearrangement links TRBV9 to TRBJ2-2, with 7 bases that match TRBD1. CDR3 length equals 17 residues. Germline assignment: CDR1 SGDLS and CDR2 YYNGEE. The V gene end was trimmed by 3 bases and the J gene end by 5 bases; junction bases not matched to a gene: 13. CDR3: CASSARQGTVVTGELFF. DNA for the CDR3: TGTGCCAGCAGCGCTAGACAGGGTACAGTAGTAACCGGGGAGCTGTTTTTT.

The chain employs TRBV5-1 and TRBJ2-3; 7 bases map to TRBD2. The CDR3 covers 16 residues. V dropped 4 bases and J dropped 3; count of bases not matched to a gene: 11. The germline V gene has CDR1 SGHRS and CDR2 YFSETQ. The CDR3 DNA follows: TGCGCCAGCAGCACCGGGACTACCAGTCTTACAGATACGCAGTATTTT. This sequence encodes CASSTGTTSLTDTQYF.

V usage is TRBV14 and J usage is TRBJ1-3; weak D call: TRBD1 (6 bases). Germline V lookup: CDR1 SGHDN, CDR2 FVKESK. CDR3 length: 15 amino acids. Trimming pared 6 bases from V and 4 bases from J, leaving 16 bases between. The CDR3 loop reads CASSLTQGPGNTIYF. The CDR3 region has the DNA TGTGCCAGCAGTCTTACACAGGGACCGGGAAACACCATATATTTT.

The chain links TRBV2 to TRBJ1-4; TRBD1 is a possible D gene (6 bases). Germline CDR1 SNHLY, CDR2 FYNNEI. CDR3 length equals 14 residues. V dropped 6 bases and J dropped 5 bases, with 13 bases sitting between them. The CDR3 reads CASSLGTNNEKLFF. The CDR3 DNA sequence: TGTGCCAGCAGCCTTGGGACAAACAATGAAAAACTGTTTTTT.

J is TRBJ1-2 and V is TRBV19; no reliable D call. Per the germline V gene, CDR1 is LNHDA and CDR2 is SQIVND (reference sequence). The CDR3 is 14 residues long. Trimming left V 4 bases short and J 7 bases short, with 16 bases between. CDR3 nucleotides: TGTGCCAGTAGTACACTAGGTACGGCGCCTGGCTACACCTTC. Its protein product is CASSTLGTAPGYTF.

The rearrangement links TRBV7-2 to TRBJ2-2; TRBD2 aligns across 9 bases. CDR3 length: 15 amino acids. Germline CDR1 and CDR2: SGHTA and FQGNSA. Trimming cost V 6 bases and J 7 bases; bases outside gene matches: 9. CDR3 loop: CASRSGTSFVGELFF. CDR3 nucleotide sequence: TGTGCCAGCAGATCCGGGACTAGCTTTGTCGGGGAGCTGTTTTTT.

The chain links TRBV9 to TRBJ2-1; D is possibly TRBD1 (6 bases). The germline CDR1 and CDR2 sequences are SGDLS and YYNGEE. The CDR3 has 17 amino acids. V shed 0 bases and J shed 6 bases, with 19 bases lying between them. In nucleotides, the CDR3 is TGTGCCAGCAGCGTAGAAGGGGGACCAACTGGATTCAATGAGCAGTTCTTC. Translation: CASSVEGGPTGFNEQFF.

The chain uses TRBV7-2 and TRBJ1-1; TRBD1 agrees at 7 bases. Germline loops: CDR1 SGHTA, CDR2 FQGNSA. V shed 2 bases, J shed 1 base, and the junction held 4 bases outside the gene matches. This CDR3 is built from 15 residues. The chain's CDR3 is CASSLIGTANTEAFF. The CDR3 DNA is TGTGCCAGCAGCTTAATAGGGACAGCGAACACTGAAGCTTTCTTT.

The CDR3: CASSPTDTQYF. The CDR3, as DNA: TGTGCCAGCAGCCCAACAGATACGCAGTATTTT. The chain employs TRBV3-1 (or the pseudogene TRBV3-2) and TRBJ2-3; no definite D call. This CDR3 region has 11 residues. With 4 bases removed from V and 3 bases from J, the gap between germline ends came to 2 bases. Germline CDR1 LGHDT, CDR2 YNNKEL (reference sequence).

The CDR3 sequence: CASSWLQGQSNYGYTF. The CDR3 DNA follows: TGTGCCAGCAGTTGGCTACAAGGACAGTCGAACTATGGCTACACCTTC. The chain couples TRBV28 to TRBJ1-2; a weak D match, TRBD1 (6 bases). V lost 4 bases and J lost 2, with 17 bases in between. The length of the CDR3 is 16 residues. Germline V lookup: CDR1 MDHEN, CDR2 SYDVKM.

This clone was seen a handful of times. J is TRBJ2-5 and V is TRBV6-5; 11 bases map to TRBD2. Unmatched junction bases numbered 10, after V lost 4 bases and J lost 9 bases. The CDR3 loop spans 15 amino acids. Germline V gives CDR1 MNHEY, CDR2 SVGAGI. CDR3 bases: TGTGCCAGCAGTTCTTTAGCGGGAGGGGCTTTCGCCCAGTACTTC. It is translated as CASSSLAGGAFAQYF.

This clone turned up a few times. The gene calls are TRBV9 and TRBJ2-2; 7 bases agree with TRBD1. The CDR3 runs to 15 residues. Germline trimming cut 3 bases from V and 0 bases from J; bases unmatched to any gene: 2. CDR1 and CDR2 (germline): SGDLS, YYNGEE. The DNA for the CDR3 is TGTGCCAGCAGCGACGGGACAGCGAACACCGGGGAGCTGTTTTTT. Its translation: CASSDGTANTGELFF.

Only a few counts were recorded for this clone. This chain uses TRBV6-5 with TRBJ1-5; D unclear. The V gene's germline CDR1 is MNHEY and CDR2 SVGAGI. With 4 bases removed from V and 0 bases from J, the gap between germline ends came to 7 bases. The CDR3 runs 14 residues. The DNA of the CDR3 is TGTGCCAGCAGTTTTTCCAGTAGCAATCAGCCCCAGCATTTT. Protein sequence: CASSFSSSNQPQHF.

The genes are TRBV3-1 (or the pseudogene TRBV3-2) and TRBJ1-6, with TRBD1 matching 7 bases. V lost 4 bases and J lost 7; bases outside the gene matches: 10. Germline V gene lookup returns CDR1 LGHDT and CDR2 YNNKEL (reference sequence). This CDR3 has 16 amino acids. The CDR3: CASSPVTGSFNSPLHF. In DNA form, the CDR3 reads TGTGCCAGCAGCCCCGTGACAGGGAGTTTCAATTCACCCCTCCACTTT.

The chain joins TRBV7-3 to TRBJ1-5; a possible D gene is TRBD1 (5 bases). V lost 5 bases to trimming and J lost 3 bases, with 8 bases between them. Germline V gene lookup returns CDR1 SGHTA and CDR2 FQGTGA. The length of the CDR3 is 13 residues. CDR3 DNA sequence: TGTGCCAGCAGCCCGGACATCAATCAGCCCCAGCATTTT. This sequence encodes CASSPDINQPQHF.

This chain uses TRBV19 with TRBJ2-7; tentative D call: TRBD2 (6 bases). The CDR3 contains 13 residues. Trimming took off 3 bases at V and 3 bases at J, with 9 bases between the two ends. CDR1 is LNHDA, CDR2 SQIVND, per germline (reference sequence). This CDR3 reads CASSMEGRYEQYF. The CDR3, as DNA: TGTGCCAGTAGTATGGAGGGGCGCTACGAGCAGTACTTC.

The gene calls are TRBV30 and TRBJ1-2; D remains ambiguous. The CDR3 extends over 13 amino acids. V lost 2 bases, J lost 8 bases, and 15 bases lay in between. Per the germline V gene, CDR1 is GTSNPN and CDR2 is SVGIG (reference sequence). The CDR3 DNA reads as TGTGCCTGGAGTCTATTGGAGAGAGGCGGCTACACCTTC. Protein sequence: CAWSLLERGGYTF.

The J gene is TRBJ1-4, the V gene TRBV10-3, with 9 positions matching TRBD1. Germline trimming cut 4 bases from V and 1 base from J; bases unmatched to any gene: 1. The CDR3 loop spans 15 amino acids. CDR1 is ENHRY and CDR2 is SYGVKD in the germline V gene. The DNA of the CDR3 is TGTGCCATCAGTGGGGGACAGGGAACTAATGAAAAACTGTTTTTT. This encodes CAISGGQGTNEKLFF.